A selection of T cell receptor beta chains follows, all from one sample in a study of T cells after yellow fever vaccination. TCRdb independently ran MiXCR on the 5' RACE reads; one entry per CDR3 protein. The sample shows 450,000 to 600,000 distinct CDR3 sequences, less than 15% of them seen only once. The sequencing here drew on PBMCs, taken on the day of the yellow fever booster vaccination. All receptors derive from a man younger than 45 who received the YFV17D yellow fever vaccine. Each CDR3 is given with its conserved first and last residue. D genes are given only for firm matches. Size is omitted from some rows. Given values are once, few, many or a class for expanded clones.

clone size: few; D gene: -; V gene: TRBV29-1; J gene: TRBJ2-5; CDR3 protein: CSVDPEETQYF; CDR3 DNA: TGCAGCGTCGATCCCGAAGAGACCCAGTACTTC
clone size: few; D gene: TRBD1; V gene: TRBV29-1; J gene: TRBJ1-2; CDR3 protein: CSVEGAEGYGYTF; CDR3 DNA: TGCAGCGTGGAGGGGGCAGAGGGATATGGCTACACCTTC
clone size: few; D gene: -; V gene: TRBV7-2; J gene: TRBJ2-1; CDR3 protein: CASSSAGGGGYNEQFF; CDR3 DNA: TGTGCCAGCAGTTCAGCGGGTGGGGGAGGCTACAATGAGCAGTTCTTC
clone size: few; D gene: TRBD1; V gene: TRBV24-1; J gene: TRBJ1-2; CDR3 protein: CATSGLGQGPYGYTF; CDR3 DNA: TGTGCCACCAGTGGTCTCGGACAGGGCCCTTATGGCTACACCTTC
clone size: -; D gene: TRBD1; V gene: TRBV9; J gene: TRBJ1-1; CDR3 protein: CASTSLQGDNTEAFF; CDR3 DNA: TGTGCCAGCACCTCCCTTCAGGGGGACAACACTGAAGCTTTCTTT
clone size: -; D gene: TRBD1; V gene: TRBV28; J gene: TRBJ2-4; CDR3 protein: CASNSGTGGLNIQYF; CDR3 DNA: TGTGCCAGCAACTCCGGGACAGGGGGCTTGAACATTCAGTACTTC
clone size: few; D gene: TRBD1; V gene: TRBV18; J gene: TRBJ2-2; CDR3 protein: CASSPLRTGPNTGELFF; CDR3 DNA: TGTGCCAGCTCACCTCTCCGGACAGGCCCCAACACCGGGGAGCTGTTTTTT
clone size: many; D gene: TRBD2; V gene: TRBV12-3/TRBV12-4; J gene: TRBJ2-2; CDR3 protein: CASSLGTVLRLAVGGELFF; CDR3 DNA: TGTGCCAGCAGTCTCGGGACAGTCCTGCGACTAGCGGTCGGCGGGGAGCTGTTTTTT
clone size: few; D gene: TRBD2; V gene: TRBV29-1; J gene: TRBJ2-1; CDR3 protein: CSVDVAGVGEQFF; CDR3 DNA: TGCAGCGTTGACGTAGCGGGAGTAGGTGAGCAGTTCTTC
clone size: -; D gene: -; V gene: TRBV6-1; J gene: TRBJ1-1; CDR3 protein: CASREREAFF; CDR3 DNA: TGTGCCAGCCGGGAACGGGAGGCTTTCTTT
clone size: few; D gene: -; V gene: TRBV12-3/TRBV12-4; J gene: TRBJ1-1; CDR3 protein: CASTPAGANGEAFF; CDR3 DNA: TGTGCCAGCACCCCGGCGGGGGCAAACGGTGAAGCTTTCTTT